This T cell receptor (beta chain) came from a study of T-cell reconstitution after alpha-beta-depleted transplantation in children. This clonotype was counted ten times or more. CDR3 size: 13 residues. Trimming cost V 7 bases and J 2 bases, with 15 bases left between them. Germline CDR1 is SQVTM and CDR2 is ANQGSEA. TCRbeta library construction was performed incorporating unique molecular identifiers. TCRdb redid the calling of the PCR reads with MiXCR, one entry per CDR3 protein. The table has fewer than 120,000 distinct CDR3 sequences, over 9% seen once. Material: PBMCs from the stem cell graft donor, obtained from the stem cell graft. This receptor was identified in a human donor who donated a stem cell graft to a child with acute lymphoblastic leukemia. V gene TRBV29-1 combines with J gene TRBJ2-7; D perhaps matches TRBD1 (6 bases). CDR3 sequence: CSASARDTYEQYF. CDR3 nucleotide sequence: TGCAGCGCGAGTGCCAGGGACACCTACGAGCAGTACTTC.